A single sample is the source of the 18 T cell receptor beta chains below, sequenced in a study of blood T cell repertoires in COVID-19 (dated by TCRdb to 2018 to 2021). Library method: the immunoSEQ multiplex PCR assay. The immuneACCESS repertoire file appears here via TCRdb, limited to in-frame rearrangements. These files lack a portion of the clones; in checked studies, under half of the deficit traces to unresolved V genes, and the cause of the others is not known. This sample holds tens of thousands of clones; 70% to 85% were observed only once. 35% to 45% of the sample is in the top ten clones. Sequenced: peripheral blood. These receptors all come from a woman aged 70-85 years with acute or convalescent COVID-19.

The chain employs TRBV6-5 and TRBJ2-2, with TRBD1 matching 7 bases. Germline CDR1 and CDR2: MNHEY and SVGAGI. CDR3 length: 14 amino acids. The V and J ends lost 10 bases and 4 bases, in that order; junction bases with no gene match: 9. CDR3 region: CATRQGGSTGELFF. The CDR3 DNA sequence: TGTGCCACCCGACAGGGCGGAAGCACCGGGGAGCTGTTTTTT.

This clone was found a few times. The chain links TRBV24-1 to TRBJ2-2; 9 nucleotides align to TRBD1. Unmatched junction bases numbered 3, after V lost 5 bases and J lost 6 bases. CDR1 is KGHDR, CDR2 SFDVKD, per germline. This CDR3 has 14 amino acids. The CDR3 DNA sequence: TGTGCCACCAGTGCACGGGACAGGGCCGGGGAGCTGTTTTTT. Protein sequence: CATSARDRAGELFF.

V usage is TRBV5-6 and J usage is TRBJ2-3; 11 nucleotides align to TRBD1. Germline lookup yields CDR1 SGHDT and CDR2 YYEEEE. This CDR3 region has 15 residues. Unmatched junction bases numbered 6, after V lost 3 bases and J lost 6 bases. The chain's CDR3 is CASSYGTGGLDTQYF. The CDR3 DNA is TGTGCCAGCAGCTACGGGACAGGGGGTTTGGATACGCAGTATTTT.

The gene calls are TRBV7-2 and TRBJ1-5; perhaps TRBD1 as D (5 bases). Trimming took off 2 bases at V and 0 bases at J, with 11 bases between the two ends. Germline V lookup: CDR1 SGHTA, CDR2 FQGNSA. This CDR3 is 16 amino acids long. CDR3 coding DNA: TGTGCCAGCAGCTTACACGGGGGATATAGCAATCAGCCCCAGCATTTT. Translated, it gives CASSLHGGYSNQPQHF.

As for this clone: Relative to the germline gene, one junction end is altered; a read error may explain this. The V call is TRBV19, the J call TRBJ1-1, with D unresolved. The CDR3 spans 13 residues. Germline loops: CDR1 LNHDA, CDR2 SQIVND (reference sequence). CDR3 amino acids: CASSIKEHHPAIF. Written as DNA, the CDR3 is TGTGCCAGTAGTATAAAGGAGCACCACCCCGCGATCTTT.

The rearrangement uses TRBV7-9 and TRBJ2-5; possible D gene TRBD1, 6 bases. Germline V lookup: CDR1 SEHNR, CDR2 FQNEAQ (reference sequence). V gave up 4 bases and J gave up 0 bases, with 9 bases separating them. The CDR3 loop spans 14 amino acids. The CDR3 sequence: CASSYGTNQETQYF. CDR3 coding DNA: TGTGCCAGCAGCTATGGGACAAACCAAGAGACCCAGTACTTC.

This clone was detected a few times. This chain uses TRBV10-1 with TRBJ1-1; 8 bases fit TRBD1. This CDR3 contains 14 residues. V lost 3 bases and J lost 4; bases outside the gene matches: 4. Germline CDR1 reads WNHNN; CDR2 reads SYGVQD (reference sequence). The CDR3 protein is CASSDRTGFTEAFF. The CDR3 bases are TGCGCCAGCAGTGATCGGACAGGGTTCACTGAAGCTTTCTTT.

Points on this clone: The junction departs from the called germline gene at one end, perhaps through a read error. The chain is built from TRBV7-8 and TRBJ2-2, with 10 bases lining up with TRBD2. The CDR3 extends over 19 amino acids. CDR1 is SGHVS and CDR2 is FQNEAQ in the germline V gene. The CDR3 bases are TGTGCCAGCAGCTTAACGCGAACTAGCGGGGCCCCGAAAACCGGGGAGCTGTTTTTT. As protein: CASSLTRTSGAPKTGELFF. The full variable domain, rest sourced from reference TRBV7-8 and TRBJ2-2, is GAGVSQSPRYKVAKRGQDVALRCDPISGHVSLFWYQQALGQGPEFLTYFQNEAQLDKSGLPSDRFFAERPEGSVSTLKIQRTQQEDSAVYLCASSLTRTSGAPKTGELFFGEGSRLTVL.

The rearrangement uses TRBV12-3 or TRBV12-4 and TRBJ1-5, with D unresolved. V lost 8 bases and J lost 10, with 18 bases in between. The CDR3 has 13 residues. The CDR3, as DNA: TGTGCCAGCTCATCCTCGCAGGCCGGACCCCAGCATTTT. Its protein product is CASSSSQAGPQHF.

In this sample, this clone turned up once. The genes are TRBV19 and TRBJ2-2; D is possibly TRBD2 (5 bases). V was cut by 4 bases and J by 5 bases, with 11 bases left in between. The CDR3 runs to 14 residues. In germline, CDR1 is LNHDA, CDR2 SQIVND (reference sequence). CDR3 sequence (DNA): TGTGCCAGTAGTAGCCTAGCTGTGACCGGGGAGCTGTTTTTT. Encoded protein: CASSSLAVTGELFF.

Here the CDR3 DNA reads TGTGCCAGCACCCTAAGGCGGCACTCTGGGGCCAACGTCCTGACTTTC. This encodes CASTLRRHSGANVLTF. The chain carries TRBV2 and TRBJ2-6; the D is unclear. The CDR3 sequence is 16 residues long. V was shortened by 7 bases and J by 0 bases, with 13 bases between the two germline ends. Germline CDR1 and CDR2: SNHLY and FYNNEI.

The CDR3 region has the DNA TGTGCCAGCAGCGTAGGGCAGGTCGGAAACACCATATATTTT. As protein: CASSVGQVGNTIYF. The genes are TRBV9 and TRBJ1-3; D is undetermined. V shed 0 bases and J shed 4 bases, with 8 bases lying between them. The CDR3 has 14 amino acids. CDR1 is SGDLS, CDR2 YYNGEE, per germline. The complete variable domain, with remaining parts taken from reference TRBV9 and TRBJ1-3, reads DSGVTQTPKHLITATGQRVTLRCSPRSGDLSVYWYQQSLDQGLQFLIQYYNGEERAKGNILERFSAQQFPDLHSELNLSSLELGDSALYFCASSVGQVGNTIYFGEGSWLTVV.

The chain recombines TRBV16 with TRBJ1-2; 9 bases match TRBD1. CDR3 length: 15 residues. J lost 6 bases, V lost 0 bases, and 5 bases had no gene match. Germline V gene sequence: CDR1 KGHSY, CDR2 FQNENV. In nucleotides, the CDR3 is TGTGCCAGCAGCCAATCCGGGACAGGGAACCATGGCTACACCTTC. It translates to CASSQSGTGNHGYTF. Looking up the rest from reference TRBV16 and TRBJ1-2 gives the full variable domain: GEEVAQTPKHLVRGEGQKAKLYCAPIKGHSYVFWYQQVLKNEFKFLISFQNENVFDETGMPKERFSAKCLPNSPCSLEIQATKLEDSAVYFCASSQSGTGNHGYTFGSGTRLTVV.

The CDR3 is CASSRQGQGNYGYTF. CDR3 nucleotide sequence: TGCGCCAGCAGCCGACAAGGTCAGGGGAACTATGGCTACACCTTC. The chain links TRBV5-1 to TRBJ1-2; D may be TRBD1 (6 bases). The CDR3 is made up of 15 amino acids. V lost 4 bases and J lost 2, with 15 bases in between. CDR1 is SGHRS, CDR2 YFSETQ, per germline.

V and J are TRBV29-1 and TRBJ2-5; 7 bases match TRBD1. The CDR3 has 12 residues. Germline CDR1 reads SQVTM; CDR2 reads ANQGSEA. With V trimmed by 6 bases and J by 5 bases, 6 bases remained unmatched. The CDR3 protein is CSVLRGRETQYF. For the CDR3, the DNA is TGCAGCGTGCTTAGGGGGCGGGAGACCCAGTACTTC.

This rearrangement joins TRBV28 to TRBJ1-2; D not certain. Trimming left V 5 bases short and J 5 bases short, with 9 bases between. Germline lookup yields CDR1 MDHEN and CDR2 SYDVKM. CDR3 length: 12 amino acids. The CDR3 sequence is CASSARLYGYTF. The CDR3 bases are TGTGCCAGCAGTGCCCGCCTATATGGCTACACCTTC.

The rearrangement joins TRBV13 to TRBJ1-1, with 11 bases aligning to TRBD1. Germline assignment: CDR1 PRHDT and CDR2 FYEKMQ (reference sequence). The CDR3 consists of 16 residues. Losses at the gene ends were 5 bases for V and 3 bases for J; bases not matched to a gene: 8. The CDR3 coding sequence is TGTGCCAGCAGCCCCGGACAGGGGGCAGCGGACACTGAAGCTTTCTTT. Its translation is CASSPGQGAADTEAFF.

The chain is built from TRBV12-5 and TRBJ2-1, with 8 bases identical to TRBD2. Germline V gene sequence: CDR1 LGHNT, CDR2 FRNRAP. This CDR3 spans 13 amino acids. The J segment lost 10 bases and the V segment lost 5 bases, leaving 7 bases of the junction unmatched. CDR3 in DNA: TGTGCTAGTGGTATAGCGGGGTCCAGGGAGCAGTTCTTC. Protein product: CASGIAGSREQFF.